This entry describes one T cell receptor beta chain. Germline values: CDR1 SGHTA, CDR2 FQGTGA. The CDR3 is 14 amino acids. V shed 2 bases and J shed 2 bases, with 9 bases lying between them. Next came a second PCR, run for about 7 to 12 cycles, which used a sample-barcoded 5' primer along with a J-beta primer mix. Every cDNA was tagged by a template-switch adaptor with 12 random nucleotides. Using its own MiXCR run on the 5' RACE reads, TCRdb lists one record per CDR3 protein. The data contain 750,000 to 1,000,000 distinct CDR3 sequences, around 29% of them singletons. This sample was included in a study of blood T cells in healthy people across ages. This same sample was also part of a study on T cells of mothers and their children. That paper adds: Donation came from three healthy Caucasian mothers together with their six children. Mothers yielded over 8.5 million CDR3 reads, children about 3.1 million each. Nobody spotted any persistent microchimeric T cell clones.

The chain has TRBV7-3 and TRBJ1-2; D unresolved. The sequence was obtained from a woman aged 40 to 49 in good health. Sequenced: blood. CDR3 coding DNA: TGTGCCAGCAGCTTAGGTCATACCAACTATGGCTACACCTTC. Amino acids: CASSLGHTNYGYTF.